Listed below are T cell receptor beta chains from one sample, sequenced in a study of T cells in localized non-small cell lung cancer. Sequencing used immunoSEQ multiplex PCR; TCRdb keeps in-frame clones, though not all of them. The table includes over 50,000 clones, 90% detected once. Sequenced material: peripheral blood, taken before any cancer treatment. The receptors were gathered from a woman aged 35-75 years with stage I lung adenocarcinoma. Both conserved end residues are part of each CDR3. The size field is filled for only some rows; it gives once, few, many or a size class.

TRBJ2-3 NA TRBV5-4 CASSLWPPIFSSTDTQYF
TRBJ2-3 few TRBV5-1 CASSLTGLLADTQYF
TRBJ2-1 NA TRBV27 CASSSWSGSIDEQFF
TRBJ1-2 NA TRBV27 CASREGAGYTF
TRBJ1-2 NA TRBV6-5 CASSEDGQYRGYTF
TRBJ1-5 NA TRBV6-5 CASRLSGEDNQPQHF
TRBJ1-1 NA TRBV18 CASSPPSGGTEAFF
TRBJ1-1 once TRBV9 CASTSGVMNTEAFF
TRBJ1-1 NA TRBV7-8 CASSLGGWGGENTEAFF
TRBJ2-1 NA TRBV6-6 CASRGGGTGGNNEQFF
TRBJ2-2 NA TRBV14 CASRDNRNTGELFF
TRBJ2-1 NA TRBV19 CASSPRGSGLSYNEQFF
TRBJ1-5 NA TRBV18 CASSYRGEGNQPQHF
TRBJ2-5 NA TRBV7-6 CASSLSSGGQETQYF
TRBJ1-5 NA TRBV7-2 CASSLGAGNNQPQHF
TRBJ1-1 NA TRBV6-5 CASSYSPQMNTEAFF
TRBJ2-1 NA TRBV5-6 CASSSTTSGGLGGEQFF
TRBJ1-2 NA TRBV5-1 CASSLDLSWYGYTF
TRBJ1-1 NA TRBV19 CASSKPTMGNTEAFF
TRBJ2-1 NA TRBV6-6 CASSGRLAVYNEQFF
TRBJ1-4 NA TRBV5-1 CASSPQGRDEKLFF
TRBJ2-1 NA TRBV9 CASSGPLDGEQFF
TRBJ2-1 NA TRBV28 CASSFQGNEQFF
TRBJ2-2 NA TRBV7-3 CASSLTRGELFF
TRBJ2-1 NA TRBV6-5 CASSFTLYNEQFF
TRBJ1-2 NA TRBV28 CASSFPSANYGYTF
TRBJ1-6 NA TRBV7-9 CASSTRTDNNSPLHF
TRBJ2-2 NA TRBV29-1 CSVEPDRQGTNTGELFF
TRBJ2-6 once TRBV7-6 CASSLDGQSSGANVLTF
TRBJ1-2 NA TRBV6-5 CASSRPTGGGYTF
TRBJ1-5 NA TRBV19 CASSATTGTGNQPQHF
TRBJ2-7 NA TRBV14 CASSQGRLAGDPYEQYF
TRBJ2-1 NA TRBV28 CASIELSRGEQFF
TRBJ2-5 once TRBV29-1 CSVSSSGEETQYF
TRBJ1-2 NA TRBV9 CASSVVAGAGYGYTF
TRBJ1-2 few TRBV10-3 CAARIGDAYGYTF
TRBJ2-3 NA TRBV19 CANNEGDPDTQYF
TRBJ2-7 NA TRBV6-5 CASSYKGVGEQYF
TRBJ2-7 NA TRBV7-6 CASSPNRDTQYF
TRBJ1-2 NA TRBV18 CASSETGGAYGYTF
TRBJ1-5 NA TRBV19 CACRDSSNQPQHF
TRBJ1-1 NA TRBV7-9 CASSLASDSLNTEAFF
TRBJ1-1 NA TRBV6-5 CASSYSQAGTEAFF
TRBJ1-1 NA TRBV19 CASSVNSAEAFF
TRBJ2-7 NA TRBV5-1 CASSRGSPLSEQYF
TRBJ2-3 NA TRBV5-1 CASSLGAGGPGDTQYF
TRBJ2-1 NA TRBV5-8 CASRSLASSYNEQFF
TRBJ1-2 once TRBV4-3 CASSQLAGKGRYGYTF
TRBJ2-1 once TRBV5-1 CASTSAVTSYNEQFF